Detailed here is one T cell receptor (beta chain). The data were taken from a study of blood T cell repertoires in COVID-19. Study information: Sites across the United States, Italy and Spain contributed samples from acute and convalescent COVID-19. The cDNA or gDNA used as material had been derived from T cells, B-cell-depleted T cells, or PBMCs.

Trimming took 0 bases from V and 4 from J; bases not matched to a gene: 4. Germline-derived CDR1 and CDR2 are SGHRS and YFSETQ. The CDR3 consists of 15 residues. Using immunoSEQ multiplex PCR, the repertoire was profiled, and TCRdb retains in-frame clones only, with some absent. This table has some 210,000 clones, around 86% appearing once. The chain is built from TRBV5-1 and TRBJ2-3; 8 bases match TRBD2. This clonotype was obtained from a man between 60 and 75 years old who had recovered from COVID-19. Sequenced sample: peripheral blood. The CDR3 protein is CASSLDSLAADTQYF. CDR3 DNA: TGCGCCAGCAGCTTGGACTCACTAGCGGCAGATACGCAGTATTTT.